Below are 30 T cell receptor beta chains sequenced from a single sample in a study of cytomegalovirus exposure and HLA in healthy donors. PCR primers comprised 60 Vbeta and 13 Jbeta primers. Libraries were prepared by immunoSEQ multiplex PCR; TCRdb keeps only in-frame clonotypes and omits some of them. The sample has 90,000 or so clones, approximately 70% seen once. The sequenced sample consisted of PBMCs. These receptors all stem from a woman aged 50 to 60 in good health and CMV-seropositive.

The V call is TRBV13, the J call TRBJ2-3; D is uncertain. CDR1 PRHDT and CDR2 FYEKMQ come from the germline V gene (reference sequence). V was pared by 6 bases and J by 6 bases, with 7 bases between. CDR3 length: 11 amino acids. The CDR3 here is CASSPRDTQYF. Here the CDR3 DNA reads TGTGCCAGCAGTCCGAGGGATACGCAGTATTTT.

The chain recombines TRBV7-9 with TRBJ1-2; the D gene is possibly TRBD1 (6 bases). Germline lookup yields CDR1 SEHNR and CDR2 FQNEAQ (reference sequence). With 0 bases removed from V and 6 bases from J, the gap between germline ends came to 14 bases. The CDR3 has 15 amino acids. DNA of the CDR3: TGTGCCAGCAGCTTAGCTGCAGGGGAATTGCATGGCTACACCTTC. It specifies CASSLAAGELHGYTF.

V gene TRBV6-6 combines with J gene TRBJ1-3; tentatively, D is TRBD1 (6 bases). V dropped 6 bases and J dropped 8 bases, with 11 bases sitting between them. CDR1 is MNHNY and CDR2 is SVGAGI in the germline V gene (reference sequence). There are 12 residues in the CDR3. In nucleotides, the CDR3 is TGTGCCAGCAGGCAACAGGGATACACCATATATTTT. Translating it yields CASRQQGYTIYF.

The rearrangement joins TRBV28 to TRBJ2-3, with TRBD1 as a possible D gene (6 bases). V was trimmed by 7 bases and J by 2 bases, leaving 13 bases between them. This CDR3 is 14 amino acids long. Germline assignment: CDR1 MDHEN and CDR2 SYDVKM. CDR3: CASMAGQITDTQYF. In nucleotides, the CDR3 is TGTGCCAGCATGGCCGGACAGATCACAGATACGCAGTATTTT.

This clone was counted only a few times. The chain uses TRBV4-3 and TRBJ1-4, with 9 nucleotides matching TRBD1. In germline, CDR1 is LGHNA, CDR2 YSLEER. J was trimmed by 8 bases and V by 5 bases; bases with no gene match: 12. The CDR3 extends over 16 amino acids. CDR3 sequence: CASSFEQGARGEKLFF. The CDR3 nucleotides are TGCGCCAGCAGCTTCGAACAGGGGGCGCGGGGGGAAAAACTGTTTTTT.

The chain couples TRBV10-1 to TRBJ2-1, with 7 bases lining up with TRBD1. With V trimmed by 3 bases and J by 2 bases, 7 bases remained unmatched. Germline V gene lookup returns CDR1 WNHNN and CDR2 SYGVQD (reference sequence). The CDR3 loop spans 16 amino acids. CDR3: CASSDPGTETYNEQFF. The CDR3 region has the DNA TGCGCCAGCAGTGACCCCGGGACAGAGACCTACAATGAGCAGTTCTTC.

This chain connects TRBV4-1 to TRBJ2-1; 7 bases align to TRBD2. This CDR3 region has 17 residues. Germline values: CDR1 MGHRA, CDR2 YSYEKL. The trim removed 4 bases at V and 0 bases at J, leaving 9 bases unmatched. Here the CDR3 reads CASSLRWGGSSYNEQFF. CDR3 bases: TGCGCCAGCAGCCTCCGATGGGGGGGTAGCTCCTACAATGAGCAGTTCTTC.

CDR3 in DNA: TGCAGCGTTGTAGGCGGGCTCGGGGATACGCAGTATTTT. Translating it yields CSVVGGLGDTQYF. The V gene is TRBV29-1, the J gene TRBJ2-3; D is possibly TRBD2 (5 bases). Germline V lookup: CDR1 SQVTM, CDR2 ANQGSEA. V was pared by 4 bases and J by 6 bases, with 14 bases between. The CDR3 runs to 13 residues.

A few counts support this clone. The J gene is TRBJ2-7, the V gene TRBV7-9, with D unresolved. Germline CDR1 and CDR2: SEHNR and FQNEAQ (reference sequence). The CDR3 extends over 14 amino acids. The ends were cut back, 5 bases at V and 4 bases at J, with 15 bases in the middle. The CDR3 DNA reads TGTGCCAGCAGCCTACCACCGAATTTTTACGAGCAGTACTTC. It translates to CASSLPPNFYEQYF.

V gene TRBV6-5 combines with J gene TRBJ2-7, with 8 nucleotides matching TRBD1. With V trimmed by 2 bases and J by 7 bases, 4 bases remained unmatched. CDR1 and CDR2 (germline): MNHEY, SVGAGI. The CDR3 totals 13 residues. The CDR3 region has the DNA TGTGCCAGCAGTTACGGACAGGGCGGGGAGCAGTACTTC. Translated: CASSYGQGGEQYF.

The rearrangement joins TRBV4-3 to TRBJ2-1; 7 bases align to TRBD2. V shed 1 base and J 0 bases; nucleotides not matched to a gene: 0. This CDR3 has 15 residues. Germline lookup yields CDR1 LGHNA and CDR2 YSLEER. In DNA form, the CDR3 reads TGCGCCAGCAGCCAAGGCGGGAGCTCCTACAATGAGCAGTTCTTC. Protein product: CASSQGGSSYNEQFF.

CDR3 coding DNA: TGCGCCAGCACGGAGGGAGGTTCACCCCTCCACTTT. It specifies CASTEGGSPLHF. The chain joins TRBV5-1 to TRBJ1-6; D is unresolved. The ends were cut back, 6 bases at V and 9 bases at J, with 10 bases in the middle. The length of the CDR3 is 12 residues. The germline V gene encodes CDR1 SGHRS and CDR2 YFSETQ.

The chain employs TRBV6-5 and TRBJ2-7; weak D call: TRBD1 (5 bases). Germline V lookup: CDR1 MNHEY, CDR2 SVGAGI. This CDR3 region has 14 residues. Trimming removed 2 bases from V and 6 bases from J, with 14 bases in between. The CDR3 nucleotides are TGTGCCAGCAGTTACCTAGACAGCACAAGCGAGCAGTACTTC. This codes for CASSYLDSTSEQYF.

This clone was observed a single time. The J gene is TRBJ2-1, the V gene TRBV6-5, with TRBD2 identical over 13 bases. V was clipped by 0 bases and J by 9 bases; unmatched bases: 5. The CDR3 sequence is 16 residues long. Germline CDR1 MNHEY, CDR2 SVGAGI. The CDR3, as DNA: TGTGCCAGCAGTTACTCCCGAACTAGCGGGAGGGGTGAGCAGTTCTTC. Translation: CASSYSRTSGRGEQFF.

The V gene is TRBV11-2, the J gene TRBJ2-3; TRBD2 matches at 7 bases. This CDR3 region has 15 residues. Germline loops: CDR1 SGHAT, CDR2 FQNNGV. V was pared by 5 bases and J by 4 bases, with 9 bases of the junction left unmatched. CDR3 protein: CASSPWEGVADTQYF. CDR3 sequence (DNA): TGTGCCAGCAGCCCATGGGAGGGAGTTGCAGATACGCAGTATTTT.

V and J are TRBV30 and TRBJ2-1; TRBD2 agrees at 8 bases. The CDR3 is 16 residues long. The germline CDR1 and CDR2 sequences are GTSNPN and SVGIG (reference sequence). V was pared by 1 base and J by 6 bases, with 11 bases of the junction left unmatched. The CDR3 nucleotides read TGTGCCTGGAGTGCCTCCCCGGGACTAGTTACCAATGAGCAGTTCTTC. Protein: CAWSASPGLVTNEQFF.

This chain uses TRBV29-1 with TRBJ2-3; TRBD2 might be the D (6 bases). CDR3 size: 12 residues. V was cut by 5 bases and J by 7 bases, with 13 bases left in between. Germline loops: CDR1 SQVTM, CDR2 ANQGSEA. For the CDR3, the DNA is TGCAGCGTTCGGGAGATCCTCAATACGCAGTATTTT. Translating gives CSVREILNTQYF.

The chain joins TRBV10-1 to TRBJ2-5; D gene unclear. Trimming took off 4 bases at V and 5 bases at J, with 8 bases between the two ends. Germline CDR1 and CDR2: WNHNN and SYGVQD (reference sequence). This CDR3 is 12 amino acids long. In nucleotides, the CDR3 is TGCGCCAGCAGTGGTAATTCTGAGACCCAGTACTTC. This codes for CASSGNSETQYF.

The chain couples TRBV6-1 to TRBJ2-2, with 7 nucleotides matching TRBD1. The V gene's germline CDR1 is MNHNS and CDR2 SASEGT. The CDR3 runs to 15 residues. Trimming removed 4 bases from V and 5 bases from J; junction bases left unmatched: 7. In nucleotides, the CDR3 is TGTGCCAGCAGTGGACAGGGTTTCTCGACCGGGGAGCTGTTTTTT. Translating it yields CASSGQGFSTGELFF.

This clone was detected only a few times. This sequence joins TRBV30 and TRBJ1-6, with 7 nucleotides matching TRBD1. The CDR3 sequence is 16 residues long. The J segment lost 7 bases and the V segment lost 8 bases, leaving 17 bases of the junction unmatched. Germline V gives CDR1 GTSNPN, CDR2 SVGIG (reference sequence). This chain's CDR3 is CATGMDRLPLNSPLHF. The CDR3 DNA reads as TGTGCCACGGGAATGGACAGGCTCCCCTTGAATTCACCCCTCCACTTT.

This chain links TRBV19 with TRBJ2-7; D remains ambiguous. CDR1 is LNHDA and CDR2 is SQIVND in the germline V gene (reference sequence). Trimming removed 1 base at V and 2 bases at J, with 6 bases between. This CDR3 spans 13 amino acids. For the CDR3, the DNA is TGTGCCAGTAGTATAGGGTCTACCTACGAGCAGTACTTC. This sequence encodes CASSIGSTYEQYF.

On this clone: This CDR3 is also generated by other DNA sequences in the sample. The chain links TRBV5-6 to TRBJ2-7; 8 positions agree with TRBD2. Per the germline V gene, CDR1 is SGHDT and CDR2 is YYEEEE. Trimming cost V 3 bases and J 5 bases; bases outside gene matches: 13. The CDR3 contains 16 residues. The CDR3 sequence is CASSSPLTSGSHEQYF. Written as DNA, the CDR3 is TGTGCCAGCAGCTCGCCACTGACCAGCGGGAGCCACGAGCAGTACTTC.

V gene TRBV28 combines with J gene TRBJ2-7; 7 bases line up with TRBD1. Germline CDR1 reads MDHEN; CDR2 reads SYDVKM. The junction had 9 bases not matched to a gene; V was cut back by 7 bases and J by 3 bases. This CDR3 contains 14 residues. The CDR3 sequence: CASNPDRRYYEQYF. In nucleotides, the CDR3 is TGTGCCAGCAACCCGGACAGGAGGTACTACGAGCAGTACTTC.

This clone was recorded once. This chain links TRBV30 with TRBJ1-1; weak D call: TRBD1 (6 bases). Germline V gene lookup returns CDR1 GTSNPN and CDR2 SVGIG (reference sequence). Between the trimmed V and J ends, which lost 1 base and 5 bases, there was a span of 17 bases. The CDR3 consists of 15 residues. This CDR3 reads CAWSAKLTGRTEAFF. As DNA, the CDR3 is TGTGCCTGGAGTGCGAAACTAACAGGGCGAACTGAAGCTTTCTTT.

This clone has just one count. This chain connects TRBV5-1 to TRBJ1-1; perhaps TRBD1 as D (6 bases). The CDR3 loop spans 16 amino acids. Trimming cost V 4 bases and J 3 bases, with 19 bases left between them. Germline V gene lookup returns CDR1 SGHRS and CDR2 YFSETQ. CDR3 DNA: TGCGCCAGCAGCAGTACAGGGCTTAGTCGGGACACTGAAGCTTTCTTT. Protein: CASSSTGLSRDTEAFF.

This clone was observed a few times. The chain has TRBV18 and TRBJ2-1; D unresolved. The CDR3 has 12 amino acids. Deletions cut 3 bases from V and 5 bases from J, with 5 bases between. Germline CDR1 KGHSH, CDR2 LQKENI. CDR3 DNA sequence: TGTGCCAGCTCACCTTCTAACAATGAGCAGTTCTTC. Residues: CASSPSNNEQFF.

The J gene is TRBJ1-5, the V gene TRBV19, with 10 bases aligning to TRBD1. Germline CDR1 reads LNHDA; CDR2 reads SQIVND (reference sequence). V lost 2 bases to trimming and J lost 2 bases; unmatched junction nucleotides: 15. The CDR3 is 20 amino acids. CDR3 in DNA: TGTGCCAGTAGTATAAAGGGGGCGGGACAGGGGCCCGGCGGCAATCAGCCCCAGCATTTT. This sequence encodes CASSIKGAGQGPGGNQPQHF.

Note on this clone: The same CDR3 also results from other DNA sequences found in this sample. This sequence joins TRBV10-1 and TRBJ2-3; weak D call: TRBD2 (6 bases). The CDR3 is 14 residues long. The germline CDR1 and CDR2 sequences are WNHNN and SYGVQD (reference sequence). V lost 9 bases and J lost 2, with 15 bases in between. The CDR3 DNA reads as TGCGCCAGGAGTCGGGGGAGCTCCACAGATACGCAGTATTTT. Encoded protein: CARSRGSSTDTQYF.

The table lists this clone with a few counts. The V call is TRBV28, the J call TRBJ1-2; no reliable D call. The length of the CDR3 is 12 residues. V dropped 10 bases and J dropped 2 bases, with 11 bases sitting between them. From germline, CDR1 is MDHEN and CDR2 SYDVKM. The CDR3 DNA sequence: TGTGCCATCACAGCCCCCAACTATGGCTACACCTTC. It is translated as CAITAPNYGYTF.

The chain has TRBV9 and TRBJ2-5; 11 nucleotides line up with TRBD2. From germline, CDR1 is SGDLS and CDR2 YYNGEE. CDR3 size: 15 residues. The V gene end was trimmed by 4 bases and the J gene end by 7 bases; junction bases not matched to a gene: 9. CDR3 coding DNA: TGTGCCAGCAGCCCGGGCGTTAGCGGGAGGGGGACCCAGTACTTC. Translation: CASSPGVSGRGTQYF.